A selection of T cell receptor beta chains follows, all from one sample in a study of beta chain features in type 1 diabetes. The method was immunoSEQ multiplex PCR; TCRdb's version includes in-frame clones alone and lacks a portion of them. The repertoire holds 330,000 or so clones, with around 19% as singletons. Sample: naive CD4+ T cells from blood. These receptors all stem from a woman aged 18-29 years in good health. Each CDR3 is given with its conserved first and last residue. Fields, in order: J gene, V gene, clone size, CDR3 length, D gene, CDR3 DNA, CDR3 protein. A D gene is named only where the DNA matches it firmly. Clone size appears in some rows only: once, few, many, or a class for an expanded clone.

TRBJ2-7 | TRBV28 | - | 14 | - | TGTGCCAGCAGTTCTGGGGGCGCCTCCTACGAGCAGTACTTC | CASSSGGASYEQYF
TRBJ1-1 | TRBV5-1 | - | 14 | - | TGCGCCAGCAGCTTGGACTTCTTGAACACTGAAGCTTTCTTT | CASSLDFLNTEAFF
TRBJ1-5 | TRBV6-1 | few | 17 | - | TGTGCCAGCAGTGAACCCTCAGGGGTCCTTAGCAATCAGCCCCAGCATTTT | CASSEPSGVLSNQPQHF
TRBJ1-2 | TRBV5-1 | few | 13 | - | TGCGCCAGCAGCCCTGGTCGAGACTATGGCTACACCTTC | CASSPGRDYGYTF
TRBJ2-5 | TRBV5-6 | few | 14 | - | TGTGCCAGCAGCTCTGACAGAGCTGAAGAGACCCAGTACTTC | CASSSDRAEETQYF
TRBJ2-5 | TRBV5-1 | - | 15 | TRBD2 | TGCGCCAGCAGCTGGGGACTAGCGGGTAAAGAGACCCAGTACTTC | CASSWGLAGKETQYF
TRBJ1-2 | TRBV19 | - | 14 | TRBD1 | TGTGCCAGTAGCGTCAGACAGGGGACGGAGTTTTACACCTTC | CASSVRQGTEFYTF
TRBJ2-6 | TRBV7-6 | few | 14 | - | TGTGCCAGCAGGGCGGGCTCTGGGGCCAACGTCCTGACTTTC | CASRAGSGANVLTF
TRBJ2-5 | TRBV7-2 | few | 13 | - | TGTGCCAGCAGCCGAGGCGAGGAAGAGACCCAGTACTTC | CASSRGEEETQYF
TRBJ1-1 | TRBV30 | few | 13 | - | TGTGCCTGGAACGAACGCCGGGACACTGAAGCTTTCTTT | CAWNERRDTEAFF
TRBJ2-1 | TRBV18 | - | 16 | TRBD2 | TGTGCCAGCTCACCGGGACTAGCGGGAGGGTACAATGAGCAGTTCTTC | CASSPGLAGGYNEQFF
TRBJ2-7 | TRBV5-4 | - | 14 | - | TGTGCCAGCAGCCTGATCACAGGGAGTCCCGAGCAGTACTTC | CASSLITGSPEQYF
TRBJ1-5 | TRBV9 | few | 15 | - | TGTGCCAGCAGCCCGGGACTCATTAGCAATCAGCCCCAGCATTTT | CASSPGLISNQPQHF
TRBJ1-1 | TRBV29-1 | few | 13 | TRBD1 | TGCAGCGTCCGGGACAGGGGTTCGACTGAAGCTTTCTTT | CSVRDRGSTEAFF
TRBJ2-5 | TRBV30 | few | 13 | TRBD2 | TGTGCCTGGAGTGCTGCGGGGGTAGAGACCCAGTACTTC | CAWSAAGVETQYF
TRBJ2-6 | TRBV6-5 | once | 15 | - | TGTGCCAGCAGTTACGTAGGGGCTGGGGCCAACGTCCTGACTTTC | CASSYVGAGANVLTF
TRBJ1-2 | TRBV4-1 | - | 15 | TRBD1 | TGCGCCAGCAGCCGCGGACAGGGTTCCTTCTATGGCTACACCTTC | CASSRGQGSFYGYTF
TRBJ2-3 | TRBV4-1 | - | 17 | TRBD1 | TGCGCCAGCAGCCTCCTTACAGGGGCTTTAGGGATAGATACGCAGTATTTT | CASSLLTGALGIDTQYF
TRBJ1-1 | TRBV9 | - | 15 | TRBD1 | TGTGCCAGCAGCGTAGCAGGGGGCAGGGACACTGAAGCTTTCTTT | CASSVAGGRDTEAFF
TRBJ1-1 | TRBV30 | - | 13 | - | TGTGCCTGGATGGGCGCGGGGAACACTGAAGCTTTCTTT | CAWMGAGNTEAFF
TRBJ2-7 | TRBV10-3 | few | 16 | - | TGTGCCATCAGTGAGTCGAAGTGGCAGGGATACTACGAGCAGTACTTC | CAISESKWQGYYEQYF
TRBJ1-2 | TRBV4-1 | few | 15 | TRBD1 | TGCGCCAGCAGCCAAGTACGGACAGGAAACGCTGGCTACACCTTC | CASSQVRTGNAGYTF
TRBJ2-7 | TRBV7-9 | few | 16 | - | TGTGCCAGCAGTCCCCCCGGGCAGGGTGTAACCTACGAGCAGTACTTC | CASSPPGQGVTYEQYF
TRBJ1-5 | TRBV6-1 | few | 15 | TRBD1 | TGTGCCAGCAGGGACAGGGGGTTAAGCAATCAGCCCCAGCATTTT | CASRDRGLSNQPQHF
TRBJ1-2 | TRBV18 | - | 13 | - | TGTGCCAGCTCGTTCCGGGGACTGGAGGGCTACACCTTC | CASSFRGLEGYTF
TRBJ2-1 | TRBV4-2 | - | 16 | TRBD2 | TGTGCCAGCAGCCAAGTGGCGGCGGGGGTCACTAATGAGCAGTTCTTC | CASSQVAAGVTNEQFF
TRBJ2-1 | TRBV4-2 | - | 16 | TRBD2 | TGTGCCAGCAGCGACCCTAGCGGGGGGGCCTGGGGTGAGCAGTTCTTC | CASSDPSGGAWGEQFF
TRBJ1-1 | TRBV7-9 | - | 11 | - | TGTGCCAGCTCGGGGAACACTGAAGCTTTCTTT | CASSGNTEAFF
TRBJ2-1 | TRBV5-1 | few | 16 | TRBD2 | TGCGCCAGCAGCTTGACGAGCGGGGGTTCCTACAATGAGCAGTTCTTC | CASSLTSGGSYNEQFF
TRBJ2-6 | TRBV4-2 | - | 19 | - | TGTGCCAGCAGCCAAGCGGTCGGGGGACCACTCTCTGGGGCCAACGTCCTGACTTTC | CASSQAVGGPLSGANVLTF
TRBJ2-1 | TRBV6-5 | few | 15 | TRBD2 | TGTGCCAGCAGATTAGCGGGGGGACCCTACAATGAGCAGTTCTTC | CASRLAGGPYNEQFF
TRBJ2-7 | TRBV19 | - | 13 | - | TGTGCCAGTATGGCCCCGCGGAGAAACGAGCAGTACTTC | CASMAPRRNEQYF
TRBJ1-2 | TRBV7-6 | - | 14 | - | TGTGCCAGCAGCTTGTCGACGGACTCCTATGGCTACACCTTC | CASSLSTDSYGYTF
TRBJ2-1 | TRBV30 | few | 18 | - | TGTGCCTGGACCAACGTCCCTCGGAGCGGCCGCTCCTACAATGAGCAGTTCTTC | CAWTNVPRSGRSYNEQFF
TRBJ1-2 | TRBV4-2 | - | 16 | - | TGTGCCAGCAGCCAAGAAGGCCAGGCACAGGGTCCCGGCTACACCTTC | CASSQEGQAQGPGYTF